Presented here are 23 T cell receptor beta chains from one specimen sequenced in a study of cytomegalovirus exposure and HLA in healthy donors (TCRdb year 2017). Library creation used the immunoSEQ multiplex PCR assay. For the multiplex PCR, a mixture combining 60 forward primers for TCR Vbeta segments and 13 reverse primers for TCR Jbeta segments was used. Drawn from immuneACCESS, this table holds only the in-frame rearrangements with V and J called that TCRdb kept. Clones are partly lost; checked studies trace under half to an unresolved V gene and leave the rest unexplained. The sample has some 60,000 clones on record, over 75% of them singletons. Of the sample, roughly 5.7% falls within the top ten clones. Sequenced: PBMCs. These receptors all stem from a male donor in good health and CMV-seronegative.

The V and J genes are TRBV4-1 and TRBJ1-5; D is ambiguous. V lost 1 base, J lost 2 bases, and 12 bases lay in between. CDR1 MGHRA and CDR2 YSYEKL come from the germline V gene. The CDR3 covers 16 residues. The CDR3 DNA reads TGCGCCAGCAGCCAAGCGACCGGCGGGGGCAATCAGCCCCAGCATTTT. Translating it yields CASSQATGGGNQPQHF.

J is TRBJ1-1 and V is TRBV20-1, with unresolved D. Germline lookup yields CDR1 DFQATT and CDR2 SNEGSKA (reference sequence). CDR3 length equals 11 residues. Trimming took 6 bases from V and 7 from J, leaving 12 bases between them. CDR3 residues: CSAGEVLEAFF. The CDR3 DNA reads TGCAGTGCCGGGGAAGTACTTGAAGCTTTCTTT.

This clone occurred once. The CDR3 region is CASSISGLETQYF. The CDR3 DNA sequence: TGTGCCAGTAGTATTTCGGGGTTAGAGACCCAGTACTTC. The chain joins TRBV19 to TRBJ2-5, with D maybe TRBD2 (5 bases). The germline V gene has CDR1 LNHDA and CDR2 SQIVND (reference sequence). This CDR3 spans 13 amino acids. V gave up 3 bases and J gave up 4 bases, with 9 bases separating them.

The rearrangement links TRBV2 to TRBJ1-2, with 8 bases fitting TRBD1. V was pared by 6 bases and J by 8 bases, with 11 bases of the junction left unmatched. The CDR3 sequence is 14 residues long. Germline V gene sequence: CDR1 SNHLY, CDR2 FYNNEI. CDR3 loop: CASRFGQGTPGYTF. As DNA, the CDR3 is TGTGCCAGCAGGTTCGGACAGGGTACCCCCGGCTACACCTTC. Full variable domain (rest looked up from reference TRBV2 and TRBJ1-2): EPEVTQTPSHQVTQMGQEVILRCVPISNHLYFYWYRQILGQKVEFLVSFYNNEISEKSEIFDDQFSVERPDGSNFTLKIRSTKLEDSAMYFCASRFGQGTPGYTFGSGTRLTVV.

This chain uses TRBV30 with TRBJ1-1; TRBD1 aligns across 7 bases. The V gene's germline CDR1 is GTSNPN and CDR2 SVGIG (reference sequence). V trimming: 5 bases; J trimming: 3 bases; junction bases outside the gene matches: 3. This CDR3 is 12 amino acids long. In DNA, the CDR3 is TGTGCCTGGGACAGGGAAGACACTGAAGCTTTCTTT. Amino acids: CAWDREDTEAFF.

This chain connects TRBV19 to TRBJ2-5, with TRBD2 matching over 15 bases. CDR3 length equals 16 residues. The germline V gene encodes CDR1 LNHDA and CDR2 SQIVND (reference sequence). Trimming at V came to 10 bases and at J to 4 bases, leaving 10 bases not matched to a gene. CDR3 region: CATKRTSGGDGETQYF. The CDR3 coding sequence is TGTGCCACTAAAAGGACTAGCGGGGGGGATGGAGAGACCCAGTACTTC.

This clone was seen a few times. CDR3 region: CASSLKGGAYEQYF. The CDR3 nucleotides are TGCGCCAGCAGCTTGAAAGGAGGGGCCTACGAGCAGTACTTC. The rearrangement joins TRBV5-1 to TRBJ2-7, with D perhaps matching TRBD2 (6 bases). V gave up 1 base and J gave up 2 bases, with 10 bases separating them. CDR1 is SGHRS and CDR2 is YFSETQ in the germline V gene. The length of the CDR3 is 14 residues.

The chain combines TRBV4-3 with TRBJ2-1; TRBD1 agrees at 10 bases. With 0 bases clipped from V and 9 bases from J, the junction kept 8 bases outside the gene matches. Germline V lookup: CDR1 LGHNA, CDR2 YSLEER. The CDR3 covers 16 residues. CDR3 DNA sequence: TGCGCCAGCAGCCAAGATCTGGGACAGGGGTTTGGTGAGCAGTTCTTC. Its protein is CASSQDLGQGFGEQFF.

The genes are TRBV5-4 and TRBJ2-5; D is perhaps TRBD1 (7 bases). CDR1 is SGHNT, CDR2 YYREEE, per germline (reference sequence). V lost 4 bases, J lost 4 bases, and 20 bases lay in between. CDR3 length equals 16 residues. Here the CDR3 reads CASSPQSAGQLETQYF. Written as DNA, the CDR3 is TGTGCCAGCAGCCCGCAAAGCGCGGGACAGCTAGAGACCCAGTACTTC.

The chain joins TRBV7-9 to TRBJ2-7; perhaps TRBD2 as D (6 bases). V was clipped by 5 bases and J by 3 bases, with 20 bases between them. The germline CDR1 and CDR2 sequences are SEHNR and FQNEAQ (reference sequence). This CDR3 has 16 amino acids. The CDR3, as DNA: TGTGCCAGCAGCGCCAAAGCGGGTTCAGGGTTCTACGAGCAGTACTTC. Protein: CASSAKAGSGFYEQYF.

This chain connects TRBV5-4 to TRBJ2-5; 7 bases align to TRBD2. V was clipped by 4 bases and J by 2 bases; unmatched bases: 5. Germline V gene data show CDR1 as SGHNT and CDR2 as YYREEE (reference sequence). This CDR3 comprises 14 residues. In DNA, the CDR3 is TGTGCCAGCAGCCGCCTGGGGGGGCAAGAGACCCAGTACTTC. Its translation: CASSRLGGQETQYF.

The rearrangement uses TRBV20-1 and TRBJ1-1; D is unresolved. V lost 6 bases and J 5 bases, leaving 10 bases between the germline ends. The CDR3 loop spans 11 amino acids. Germline CDR1 reads DFQATT; CDR2 reads SNEGSKA (reference sequence). The DNA for the CDR3 is TGCAGTGCCCTAGTTACGACTGAAGCTTTCTTT. Translation: CSALVTTEAFF.

The chain uses TRBV2 and TRBJ1-1, with 9 bases lining up with TRBD1. The V and J ends lost 7 bases and 1 base, in that order; junction bases with no gene match: 10. This CDR3 spans 16 amino acids. The V gene's germline CDR1 is SNHLY and CDR2 FYNNEI. The CDR3 region is CASKPGQGGRNTEAFF. The CDR3 DNA is TGTGCCAGCAAACCGGGACAGGGTGGGAGGAACACTGAAGCTTTCTTT.

This chain connects TRBV9 to TRBJ2-1; TRBD1 aligns across 9 bases. The V segment lost 4 bases and the J segment 2 bases; nucleotides outside the gene matches: 4. Germline assignment: CDR1 SGDLS and CDR2 YYNGEE. This CDR3 contains 15 residues. CDR3 coding DNA: TGTGCCAGCAGCCCACAGGGGGCGACCTACAATGAGCAGTTCTTC. It specifies CASSPQGATYNEQFF.

This chain uses TRBV7-9 with TRBJ1-1; D is ambiguous. CDR3 length: 12 amino acids. The V gene's germline CDR1 is SEHNR and CDR2 FQNEAQ (reference sequence). The V end lost 5 bases, the J end lost 7 bases, and 11 bases lay between the germline ends. The CDR3 DNA reads as TGTGCCAGCAGCCTGAGTGCCTATGAAGCTTTCTTT. This gives the protein CASSLSAYEAFF.

This clone was counted a single time. The chain uses TRBV11-2 and TRBJ2-6, with 7 bases matching TRBD1. The CDR3 totals 15 residues. The J segment lost 2 bases and the V segment lost 7 bases, leaving 5 bases of the junction unmatched. CDR1 is SGHAT, CDR2 FQNNGV, per germline. This CDR3 is CASNRGRTGANVLTF. Here the CDR3 DNA reads TGTGCCAGCAACAGGGGTAGGACTGGGGCCAACGTCCTGACTTTC.

This rearrangement joins TRBV2 to TRBJ2-7; 10 nucleotides line up with TRBD1. V lost 7 bases to trimming and J lost 4 bases; unmatched junction nucleotides: 4. In germline, CDR1 is SNHLY, CDR2 FYNNEI. This CDR3 has 13 residues. In nucleotides, the CDR3 is TGTGCCAGCACGGGACAGGGGAGGTACGAGCAGTACTTC. It encodes CASTGQGRYEQYF.

The rearrangement joins TRBV4-2 to TRBJ1-1; D call uncertain. Germline V gene sequence: CDR1 LGHNA, CDR2 YNFKEQ. V lost 1 base and J lost 3, with 12 bases in between. The CDR3 spans 15 residues. As DNA, the CDR3 is TGTGCCAGCAGCCAAGGAGGATTATGGGACACTGAAGCTTTCTTT. As protein: CASSQGGLWDTEAFF.

The CDR3 DNA sequence: TGTGCCAGCAGCTCCCGACAGGTTAGCACAGATACGCAGTATTTT. This gives the protein CASSSRQVSTDTQYF. The chain employs TRBV7-8 and TRBJ2-3; TRBD1 is a possible D gene (6 bases). Looked up from germline, CDR1 is SGHVS and CDR2 is FQNEAQ. V shed 4 bases and J shed 0 bases, with 11 bases lying between them. The CDR3 has 15 residues.

The CDR3 region is CASRPGTGLGKLFF. The CDR3 DNA reads as TGTGCCAGTAGGCCCGGGACAGGCCTCGGAAAACTGTTTTTT. V and J are TRBV19 and TRBJ1-4; 8 bases are shared with TRBD1. This CDR3 has 14 residues. The germline V gene has CDR1 LNHDA and CDR2 SQIVND (reference sequence). The V segment lost 6 bases and the J segment 10 bases; nucleotides outside the gene matches: 10.

The chain has TRBV7-3 and TRBJ1-3; possibly TRBD1 for D (5 bases). Germline assignment: CDR1 SGHTA and CDR2 FQGTGA. The CDR3 is 15 amino acids. Trimming shortened V by 5 bases and J by 0 bases, and 11 bases separated the two germline ends. DNA of the CDR3: TGTGCCAGCAGCAGCGTCGGGGGCTCTGGAAACACCATATATTTT. Residues: CASSSVGGSGNTIYF.

J is TRBJ2-5 and V is TRBV7-2; 10 nucleotides align to TRBD2. The CDR3 covers 16 residues. Per the germline V gene, CDR1 is SGHTA and CDR2 is FQGNSA. V was clipped by 1 base and J by 1 base; unmatched bases: 3. CDR3 in amino acids: CASSLVSGGAQETQYF. The CDR3 DNA sequence: TGTGCCAGCAGCTTAGTAAGCGGGGGGGCCCAAGAGACCCAGTACTTC. Full variable domain (remainder filled in from reference TRBV7-2 and TRBJ2-5): GAGVSQSPSNKVTEKGKDVELRCDPISGHTALYWYRQSLGQGLEFLIYFQGNSAPDKSGLPSDRFSAERTGGSVSTLTIQRTQQEDSAVYLCASSLVSGGAQETQYFGPGTRLLVL.

CDR3: CASSYGEGRGYEQYF. DNA of the CDR3: TGTGCCAGCAGTTACGGGGAAGGGCGGGGCTACGAGCAGTACTTC. The gene calls are TRBV6-6 and TRBJ2-7; perhaps TRBD2 as D (6 bases). V lost 2 bases and J lost 3, with 14 bases in between. The CDR3 sequence is 15 residues long. Germline values: CDR1 MNHNY, CDR2 SVGAGI (reference sequence).